The table lists the clone carrying this T cell receptor beta chain with a count of one. Germline V gene data show CDR1 as SNHLY and CDR2 as FYNNEI. J lost 3 bases, V lost 7 bases, and 20 bases had no gene match. This CDR3 region has 19 residues. Clones were read by immunoSEQ multiplex PCR, and TCRdb kept only the in-frame ones, dropping some. Of approximately 530,000 clones in the sample, roughly nine tenths were seen once. The data originate from a study of blood T cell repertoires in COVID-19. This TCR derives from a woman in her 50s with COVID-19, enrolled during active disease. The rearrangement links TRBV2 to TRBJ1-5, with 8 bases matching TRBD1. Specimen: peripheral blood. This CDR3 reads CASKGEGRGRFRTNQPQHF. Written as DNA, the CDR3 is TGTGCCAGCAAGGGAGAGGGCAGGGGGCGCTTCCGTACCAATCAGCCCCAGCATTTT. Complete variable domain (other parts from reference TRBV2 and TRBJ1-5): EPEVTQTPSHQVTQMGQEVILRCVPISNHLYFYWYRQILGQKVEFLVSFYNNEISEKSEIFDDQFSVERPDGSNFTLKIRSTKLEDSAMYFCASKGEGRGRFRTNQPQHFGDGTRLSIL.